Shown below are 27 T cell receptor beta chains from a single sample sequenced in a study of T cells in Graves' hyperthyroidism and ophthalmopathy. Researchers took RNA transcripts and amplified the TCR beta CDR3 regions from them. First-round RT-PCR targeting the TCR CDR3 was performed with the HTBI primer set. TCRdb fed the multiplex PCR reads into MiXCR, producing one record per CDR3 protein. The sample yields hundreds of thousands of distinct CDR3 sequences, about 16% seen once. Sequencing used blood. All receptors derive from a woman in her sixties with Graves' ophthalmopathy.

The genes are TRBV5-1 and TRBJ1-4; D might be TRBD1 (5 bases). The CDR3 has 15 residues. Per germline, CDR1 SGHRS and CDR2 YFSETQ. V was cut by 4 bases and J by 0 bases, with 10 bases left in between. CDR3 in amino acids: CASSPDKPTNEKLFF. DNA of the CDR3: TGCGCCAGCAGCCCGGACAAACCAACTAATGAAAAACTGTTTTTT.

In its sample, this clonotype was seen a few times. This chain links TRBV2 with TRBJ2-5; 12 positions match TRBD2. The germline gives CDR1 SNHLY, CDR2 FYNNEI. Trimming at V came to 6 bases and at J to 2 bases, leaving 13 bases not matched to a gene. The CDR3 is 18 amino acids. The chain's CDR3 is CASRVASGRARAQETQYF. In nucleotides, the CDR3 is TGTGCCAGCAGGGTTGCTAGCGGGAGGGCCCGAGCGCAAGAGACCCAGTACTTC.

This clonotype was seen a handful of times. The chain employs TRBV29-1 and TRBJ2-5; TRBD2 matches at 11 bases. The V and J ends lost 5 bases and 7 bases, in that order; junction bases with no gene match: 12. The CDR3 is 15 residues long. Germline CDR1 is SQVTM and CDR2 is ANQGSEA. This chain's CDR3 is CSVHLSGREDGTQYF. The CDR3, as DNA: TGCAGCGTTCACCTTAGCGGGAGGGAGGATGGGACCCAGTACTTC.

Of note for this clonotype: This could be a read error, since a much larger clone is one nucleotide away. CDR3 protein: CASMRGGTVTQYF. CDR3 sequence (DNA): TGTGCCAGCATGAGGGGCGGCACAGTTACGCAGTATTTT. The chain carries TRBV7-2 and TRBJ2-3, with D perhaps being TRBD1 or TRBD2 (5 bases each). The CDR3 is 13 amino acids. Per the germline V gene, CDR1 is SGHTA and CDR2 is FQGNSA.

There are many counts of this clonotype. The chain recombines TRBV6-2 or TRBV6-3 with TRBJ2-1; 8 bases are shared with TRBD1. CDR1 and CDR2 from the germline V gene are MNHEY and SVGEGT. The CDR3 runs to 18 residues. Germline trimming cut 2 bases from V and 0 bases from J; bases unmatched to any gene: 9. The CDR3 DNA follows: TGTGCCAGCAGTTACGCCAAGACAGGGGCGGACTCCTACAATGAGCAGTTCTTC. It yields the protein CASSYAKTGADSYNEQFF.

This clonotype was counted ten times or more. V and J are TRBV3-1 and TRBJ2-1, with TRBD2 matching over 10 bases. The CDR3 sequence is 16 residues long. The V gene's germline CDR1 is LGHDT and CDR2 YNNKEL (reference sequence). V gave up 4 bases and J gave up 4 bases; unmatched junction bases: 7. The CDR3: CASSRKLAGVYNEQFF. CDR3 nucleotides: TGTGCCAGCAGCCGAAAGCTAGCGGGAGTATACAATGAGCAGTTCTTC.

The genes are TRBV5-1 and TRBJ2-7; either TRBD1 or TRBD2 may supply D (7 bases each). Germline assignment: CDR1 SGHRS and CDR2 YFSETQ. Trimming cost V 4 bases and J 2 bases, with 16 bases left between them. This CDR3 spans 15 amino acids. The CDR3: CASSGGDSPAYEQYF. In DNA, the CDR3 is TGCGCCAGCAGCGGGGGGGACAGCCCAGCCTACGAGCAGTACTTC.

This clonotype was observed at least ten times. The V and J genes are TRBV20-1 and TRBJ1-5; 7 nucleotides agree with TRBD1. Germline V gene lookup returns CDR1 DFQATT and CDR2 SNEGSKA (reference sequence). The V gene end was trimmed by 2 bases and the J gene end by 2 bases; junction bases not matched to a gene: 6. This CDR3 has 15 residues. The CDR3 sequence is CSARTQGVGNQPQHF. DNA for the CDR3: TGCAGTGCTAGAACCCAGGGGGTCGGCAATCAGCCCCAGCATTTT.

This clonotype was observed at least ten times. V is TRBV6-5 and J is TRBJ2-7, with a possible D match to TRBD2 (5 bases). Trimming took 2 bases from V and 3 from J, leaving 8 bases between them. Germline V gives CDR1 MNHEY, CDR2 SVGAGI. This CDR3 comprises 13 residues. CDR3 loop: CASSYGSNYEQYF. The CDR3 region has the DNA TGTGCCAGCAGTTACGGGAGCAACTACGAGCAGTACTTC.

V gene TRBV20-1 combines with J gene TRBJ2-5, with a possible D match to TRBD1 (5 bases). Germline V gene data show CDR1 as DFQATT and CDR2 as SNEGSKA (reference sequence). Trimming pared 6 bases from V and 4 bases from J, leaving 27 bases between. CDR3 length equals 17 residues. The CDR3 DNA is TGCAGTGCCAAATCATCATGGGGTAGGGGCCACGGAGAGACCCAGTACTTC. Encoded protein: CSAKSSWGRGHGETQYF.

The CDR3 loop reads CASSEQGPWNEQFF. The CDR3 region has the DNA TGTGCCAGCAGTGAACAAGGCCCGTGGAATGAGCAGTTCTTC. The chain recombines TRBV6-1 with TRBJ2-1; D not resolved. Germline values: CDR1 MNHNS, CDR2 SASEGT. This CDR3 spans 14 amino acids. V lost 2 bases and J 7 bases, leaving 12 bases between the germline ends.

CDR3 DNA sequence: TGTGCCAGCACCCTAGGGGGTGGCGGGAGGGCCTCCTACAATGAGCAGTTCTTC. Protein sequence: CASTLGGGGRASYNEQFF. The chain joins TRBV7-9 to TRBJ2-1; 9 bases map to TRBD2. Germline trimming cut 7 bases from V and 0 bases from J; bases unmatched to any gene: 13. CDR3 size: 18 residues. Germline lookup yields CDR1 SEHNR and CDR2 FQNEAQ (reference sequence).

This clonotype was counted only a few times. This chain links TRBV20-1 with TRBJ2-7; 11 nucleotides line up with TRBD2. This CDR3 comprises 13 residues. The junction had 6 bases not matched to a gene; V was cut back by 6 bases and J by 5 bases. Looked up from germline, CDR1 is DFQATT and CDR2 is SNEGSKA (reference sequence). The CDR3 DNA reads TGCAGTGCCCAGACTAGCGGGACCCACGAGCAGTACTTC. Protein sequence: CSAQTSGTHEQYF.

This clonotype was seen ten or more times. The chain recombines TRBV10-3 with TRBJ1-6, with D possibly matching TRBD1 (5 bases). Germline V gene lookup returns CDR1 ENHRY and CDR2 SYGVKD. Trimming removed 7 bases at V and 4 bases at J, with 14 bases between. The CDR3 extends over 15 amino acids. DNA of the CDR3: TGTGCCATCAACGGAGAGGGGTTGTATAATTCACCCCTCCACTTT. Translation gives CAINGEGLYNSPLHF.

This clonotype has at least ten counts. This chain joins TRBV30 and TRBJ2-2; 11 nucleotides agree with TRBD2. The V and J ends lost 1 base and 5 bases, in that order; junction bases with no gene match: 12. This CDR3 comprises 18 residues. CDR1 is GTSNPN and CDR2 is SVGIG in the germline V gene (reference sequence). CDR3 protein: CAWSAQHGLAGGTGELFF. The CDR3 nucleotides are TGTGCCTGGAGTGCCCAACATGGGCTAGCGGGAGGTACCGGGGAGCTGTTTTTT.

In this sample, this clonotype turned up a few times. The J gene is TRBJ2-2, the V gene TRBV19; the match to TRBD2 covers 15 bases. This CDR3 comprises 17 residues. The V gene's germline CDR1 is LNHDA and CDR2 SQIVND (reference sequence). V was pared by 5 bases and J by 4 bases, with 5 bases of the junction left unmatched. The CDR3 is CASSGLAGGPSTGELFF. The CDR3 DNA reads TGTGCCAGTAGTGGACTAGCGGGAGGGCCAAGCACCGGGGAGCTGTTTTTT.

This sequence joins TRBV6-2 or TRBV6-3 and TRBJ2-7; D assignment may be TRBD1 or TRBD2 (5 bases each). The length of the CDR3 is 13 residues. Trimming pared 5 bases from V and 6 bases from J, leaving 14 bases between. The germline V gene has CDR1 MNHEY and CDR2 SVGEGT. DNA for the CDR3: TGTGCCAGCAGTACCTTGGGGACGGGCGAGCAGTACTTC. Protein: CASSTLGTGEQYF.

This clonotype was seen ten or more times. Relative to the germline gene, one junction end is altered; a read error may explain this. V is TRBV6-2 or TRBV6-3 and J is TRBJ2-1; D is possibly TRBD1 (5 bases). There are 16 residues in the CDR3. The germline gives CDR1 MNHEY, CDR2 SVGEGT. CDR3 region: CASSYFQGRIGNEQFF. The CDR3 nucleotides are TGTGCCAGCAGCTACTTTCAGGGAAGAATTGGGAATGAGCAGTTCTTC.

This clonotype was seen ten or more times. The CDR3 region has the DNA TGTGCCAGCAGTCTTCCCCCGGGGCGGGACGAGCAGTACTTC. Translation: CASSLPPGRDEQYF. The chain couples TRBV28 to TRBJ2-7; D may match TRBD1 or TRBD2 (5 bases each). The CDR3 is 14 amino acids. The germline V gene has CDR1 MDHEN and CDR2 SYDVKM. V was pared by 5 bases and J by 5 bases, with 16 bases between.

This clonotype has just a few counts. V and J are TRBV14 and TRBJ1-6; unclear D gene. Germline V gives CDR1 SGHDN, CDR2 FVKESK. CDR3 length equals 15 residues. Between the trimmed V and J ends, which lost 0 bases and 10 bases, there was a span of 13 bases. The CDR3 nucleotides read TGTGCCAGCAGCCAAGATCAGTCGGCAAGGTCACCCCTCCACTTT. Protein: CASSQDQSARSPLHF.

The chain recombines TRBV9 with TRBJ2-2, with TRBD2 matching over 7 bases. Germline trimming cut 4 bases from V and 2 bases from J; bases unmatched to any gene: 5. This CDR3 comprises 15 residues. Germline V gene lookup returns CDR1 SGDLS and CDR2 YYNGEE. CDR3 nucleotides: TGTGCCAGCAGCCCACGGGGGGATAACACCGGGGAGCTGTTTTTT. It yields the protein CASSPRGDNTGELFF. Complete variable domain (other parts from reference TRBV9 and TRBJ2-2): DSGVTQTPKHLITATGQRVTLRCSPRSGDLSVYWYQQSLDQGLQFLIQYYNGEERAKGNILERFSAQQFPDLHSELNLSSLELGDSALYFCASSPRGDNTGELFFGEGSRLTVL.

This sequence joins TRBV20-1 and TRBJ1-2; 8 bases fit TRBD1. This CDR3 is 14 amino acids long. With V trimmed by 3 bases and J by 3 bases, 6 bases remained unmatched. Germline CDR1 and CDR2: DFQATT and SNEGSKA (reference sequence). DNA of the CDR3: TGCAGTGCTAGCCCGGACAGGGTACACTATGGCTACACCTTC. It yields the protein CSASPDRVHYGYTF.

A word on this clonotype: Germline and junction disagree at one end, which may indicate a read error. The chain couples TRBV27 to TRBJ1-5; the D is unclear. Germline V gene sequence: CDR1 MNHEY, CDR2 SMNVEV (reference sequence). This CDR3 is 13 amino acids long. The CDR3, as DNA: TGCGCCAGCGGCCGGGAGAGCAATCAGCCCCAGCATTTT. This translates into CASGRESNQPQHF.

This clonotype showed up many times. The rearrangement uses TRBV9 and TRBJ2-5, with 10 bases that match TRBD1. Losses at the gene ends were 3 bases for V and 8 bases for J; bases not matched to a gene: 10. Germline CDR1 reads SGDLS; CDR2 reads YYNGEE. CDR3 size: 15 residues. The CDR3, as DNA: TGTGCCAGCAGCGAACACCGGGACAGGGGAGAAACCCAGTACTTC. It yields the protein CASSEHRDRGETQYF.

This clonotype has a count of ten or more. This chain uses TRBV5-1 with TRBJ2-3; D perhaps matches TRBD1 (5 bases). Germline assignment: CDR1 SGHRS and CDR2 YFSETQ. The V end was cut by 0 bases, the J end by 4 bases, with 12 bases between. The CDR3 totals 15 residues. As DNA, the CDR3 is TGCGCCAGCAGCTTGGACGGCAGGGTCCCAGATACGCAGTATTTT. Protein sequence: CASSLDGRVPDTQYF.

This chain connects TRBV6-1 to TRBJ2-3, with TRBD1 matching over 8 bases. The CDR3 consists of 13 residues. Germline values: CDR1 MNHNS, CDR2 SASEGT. Unmatched junction bases numbered 1, after V lost 7 bases and J lost 1 base. The CDR3 here is CASKQGGTDTQYF. CDR3 sequence (DNA): TGTGCCAGCAAACAGGGGGGCACAGATACGCAGTATTTT.

This clonotype was detected ten times or more. This chain uses TRBV2 with TRBJ2-2; D gene unclear. This CDR3 comprises 14 residues. Trimming shortened V by 5 bases and J by 5 bases, and 12 bases separated the two germline ends. From germline, CDR1 is SNHLY and CDR2 FYNNEI. The CDR3, as DNA: TGTGCCAGCAGTCCCCTAGTTAGGACCGGGGAGCTGTTTTTT. This gives the protein CASSPLVRTGELFF.